One sample yielded the 5 T cell receptor beta chains listed below, sequenced in a study of OX40 agonist ivuxolimab in advanced cancers. The protocol was immunoSEQ multiplex PCR, while the TCRdb copy is restricted to in-frame clones and leaves out a portion. The table lists roughly 23,000 clones, more than 75% of them singletons, with 37% in the top ten. The source was CD4+ or CD8+ T cells sorted from blood, collected in a trial of the OX40 agonist ivuxolimab. These receptors came from an adult with an advanced solid tumor such as melanoma, head and neck, liver or kidney cancer.

The chain joins TRBV27 to TRBJ2-5, with 10 bases that match TRBD2. With V trimmed by 1 base and J by 1 base, 3 bases remained unmatched. This CDR3 contains 16 residues. Germline V gene sequence: CDR1 MNHEY, CDR2 SMNVEV (reference sequence). The CDR3 reads CASSLFSGGPQETQYF. The CDR3 DNA follows: TGTGCCAGCAGTTTATTTAGCGGGGGGCCCCAAGAGACCCAGTACTTC.

The CDR3 sequence is CAWSVRGRGHQPQHF. The CDR3 nucleotides are TGTGCCTGGAGTGTTAGGGGAAGGGGGCACCAGCCCCAGCATTTT. The chain recombines TRBV30 with TRBJ1-5, with 7 positions matching TRBD1. This CDR3 region has 15 residues. V shed 0 bases, J shed 7 bases, and the junction held 9 bases outside the gene matches. The germline CDR1 and CDR2 sequences are GTSNPN and SVGIG (reference sequence).

This clone appeared a few times. The rearrangement joins TRBV7-9 to TRBJ1-2; D might be TRBD1 (5 bases). From germline, CDR1 is SEHNR and CDR2 FQNEAQ (reference sequence). The CDR3 has 13 amino acids. Trimming left V 4 bases short and J 4 bases short, with 10 bases between. The CDR3 bases are TGTGCCAGCAGCTCGGTGGGGCGCTATGGCTACACCTTC. This translates into CASSSVGRYGYTF.

This clone was seen a handful of times. The rearrangement uses TRBV7-9 and TRBJ1-2; D call uncertain. Germline-derived CDR1 and CDR2 are SEHNR and FQNEAQ (reference sequence). The CDR3 contains 13 residues. The V gene lost 1 base and the J gene lost 4 bases, with 7 bases spanning the gap. The chain's CDR3 is CASSLERLYGYTF. The CDR3 DNA follows: TGTGCCAGCAGCTTAGAACGCCTCTATGGCTACACCTTC.

The genes are TRBV11-3 and TRBJ2-3; the D gene could be TRBD1 or TRBD2 (6 bases each). The CDR3 is 15 residues long. Germline assignment: CDR1 SGHNT and CDR2 YENEEA. V dropped 4 bases and J dropped 4 bases, with 15 bases sitting between them. CDR3 in amino acids: CASSSQGGPADTQYF. The CDR3 DNA is TGTGCCAGCAGCTCACAGGGAGGCCCGGCAGATACGCAGTATTTT.